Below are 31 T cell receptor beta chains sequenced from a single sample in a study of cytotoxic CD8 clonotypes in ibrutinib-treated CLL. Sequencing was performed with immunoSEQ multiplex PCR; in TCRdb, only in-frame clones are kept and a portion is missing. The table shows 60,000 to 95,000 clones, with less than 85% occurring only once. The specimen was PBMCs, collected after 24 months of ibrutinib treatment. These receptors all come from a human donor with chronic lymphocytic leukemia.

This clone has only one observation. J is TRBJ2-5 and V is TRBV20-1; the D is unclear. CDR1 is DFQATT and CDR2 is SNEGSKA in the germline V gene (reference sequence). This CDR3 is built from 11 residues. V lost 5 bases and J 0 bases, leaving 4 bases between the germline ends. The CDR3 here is CSAVNQETQYF. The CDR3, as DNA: TGCAGTGCTGTGAACCAAGAGACCCAGTACTTC.

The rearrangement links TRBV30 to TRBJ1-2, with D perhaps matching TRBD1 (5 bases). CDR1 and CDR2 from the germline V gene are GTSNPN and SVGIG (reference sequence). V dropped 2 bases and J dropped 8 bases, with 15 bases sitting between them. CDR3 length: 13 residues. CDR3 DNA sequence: TGTGCCTGGAGTAGGGAAGGGGACGGAGGCTACACCTTC. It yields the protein CAWSREGDGGYTF.

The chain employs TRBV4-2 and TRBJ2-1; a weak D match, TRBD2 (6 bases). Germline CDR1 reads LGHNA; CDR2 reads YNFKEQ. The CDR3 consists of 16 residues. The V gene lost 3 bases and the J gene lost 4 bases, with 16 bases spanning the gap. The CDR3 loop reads CASSQEGSRQYNEQFF. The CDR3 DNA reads TGTGCCAGCAGCCAGGAGGGGTCCCGTCAGTACAATGAGCAGTTCTTC.

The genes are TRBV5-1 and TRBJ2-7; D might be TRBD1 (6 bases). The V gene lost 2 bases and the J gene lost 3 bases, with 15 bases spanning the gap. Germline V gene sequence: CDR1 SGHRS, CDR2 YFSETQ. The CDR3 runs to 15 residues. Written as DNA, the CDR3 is TGCGCCAGCAGCTTCGAGCCAGGGGTAGACTACGAGCAGTACTTC. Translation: CASSFEPGVDYEQYF.

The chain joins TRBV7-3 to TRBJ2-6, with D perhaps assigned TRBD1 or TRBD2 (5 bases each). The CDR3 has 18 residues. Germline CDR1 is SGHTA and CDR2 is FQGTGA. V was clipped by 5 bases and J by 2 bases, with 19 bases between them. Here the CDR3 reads CASSPHPGTAPGANVLTF. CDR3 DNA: TGTGCCAGCAGCCCCCACCCCGGGACGGCCCCTGGGGCCAACGTCCTGACTTTC.

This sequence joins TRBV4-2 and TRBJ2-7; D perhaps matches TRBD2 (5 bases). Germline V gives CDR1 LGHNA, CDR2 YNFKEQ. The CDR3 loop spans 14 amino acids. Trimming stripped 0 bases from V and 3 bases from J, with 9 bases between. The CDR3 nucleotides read TGTGCCAGCAGCCAAGAGGTACTAGACTACGAGCAGTACTTC. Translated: CASSQEVLDYEQYF.

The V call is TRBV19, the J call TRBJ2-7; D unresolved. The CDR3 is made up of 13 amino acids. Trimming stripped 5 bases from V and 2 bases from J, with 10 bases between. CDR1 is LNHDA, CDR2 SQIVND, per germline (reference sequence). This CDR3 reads CASSPGRAYEQYF. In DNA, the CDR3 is TGTGCCAGTAGTCCAGGACGGGCCTACGAGCAGTACTTC.

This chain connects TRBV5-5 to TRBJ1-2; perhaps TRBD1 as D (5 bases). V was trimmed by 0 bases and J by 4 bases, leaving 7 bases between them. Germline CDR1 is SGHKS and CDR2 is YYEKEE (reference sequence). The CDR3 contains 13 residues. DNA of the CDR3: TGTGCCAGCAGCTTGGACAGGCCCTATGGCTACACCTTC. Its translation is CASSLDRPYGYTF.

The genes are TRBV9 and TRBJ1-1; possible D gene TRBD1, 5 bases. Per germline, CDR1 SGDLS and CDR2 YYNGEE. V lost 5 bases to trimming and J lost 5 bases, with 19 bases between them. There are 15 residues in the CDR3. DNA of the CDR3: TGTGCCAGCAGTAGGGGTGGGGGTAAGGCGACTGAAGCTTTCTTT. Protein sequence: CASSRGGGKATEAFF.

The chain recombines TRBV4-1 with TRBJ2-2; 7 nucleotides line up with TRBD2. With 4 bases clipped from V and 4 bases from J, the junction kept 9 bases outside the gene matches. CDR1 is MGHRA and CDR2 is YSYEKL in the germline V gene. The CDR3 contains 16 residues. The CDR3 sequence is CASSLVSGISTGELFF. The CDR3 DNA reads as TGCGCCAGCAGCCTGGTGAGCGGGATTAGCACCGGGGAGCTGTTTTTT.

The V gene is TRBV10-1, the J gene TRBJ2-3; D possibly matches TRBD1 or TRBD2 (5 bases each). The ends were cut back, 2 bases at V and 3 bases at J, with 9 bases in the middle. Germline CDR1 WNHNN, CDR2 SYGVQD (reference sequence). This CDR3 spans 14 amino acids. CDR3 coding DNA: TGCGCCAGCAGTGAGGGGTGGGGGACAGATACGCAGTATTTT. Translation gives CASSEGWGTDTQYF.

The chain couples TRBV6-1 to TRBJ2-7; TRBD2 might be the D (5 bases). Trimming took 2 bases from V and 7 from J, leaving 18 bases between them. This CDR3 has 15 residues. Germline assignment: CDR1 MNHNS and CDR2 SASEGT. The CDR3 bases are TGTGCCAGCAGTGAATTCTACGGGAACCTACGGGAGCAGTACTTC. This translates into CASSEFYGNLREQYF.

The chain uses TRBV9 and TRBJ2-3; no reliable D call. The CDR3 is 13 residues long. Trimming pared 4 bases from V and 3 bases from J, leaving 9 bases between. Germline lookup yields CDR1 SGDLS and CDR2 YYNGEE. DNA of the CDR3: TGTGCCAGCAGCAAGGATGGGACAGATACGCAGTATTTT. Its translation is CASSKDGTDTQYF.

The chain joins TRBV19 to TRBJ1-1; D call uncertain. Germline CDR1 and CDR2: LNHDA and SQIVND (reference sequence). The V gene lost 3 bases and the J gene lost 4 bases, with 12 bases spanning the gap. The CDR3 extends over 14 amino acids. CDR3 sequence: CASSIPAMGTEAFF. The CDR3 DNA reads TGTGCCAGTAGTATTCCGGCCATGGGCACTGAAGCTTTCTTT.

CDR3 nucleotides: TGTGCCAGCAGTCACATTCCGGGCTCTTCCTGGGGCCAAGAGACCCAGTACTTC. Translation: CASSHIPGSSWGQETQYF. V gene TRBV28 combines with J gene TRBJ2-5; D ambiguous. The germline V gene encodes CDR1 MDHEN and CDR2 SYDVKM. The V end lost 5 bases, the J end lost 1 base, and 23 bases lay between the germline ends. This CDR3 has 18 amino acids.

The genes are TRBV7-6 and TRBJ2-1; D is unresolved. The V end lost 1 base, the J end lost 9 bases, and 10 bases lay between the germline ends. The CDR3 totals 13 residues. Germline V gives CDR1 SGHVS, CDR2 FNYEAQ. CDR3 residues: CASSLGFGAEQFF. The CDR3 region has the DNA TGTGCCAGCAGCTTAGGATTTGGCGCTGAGCAGTTCTTC.

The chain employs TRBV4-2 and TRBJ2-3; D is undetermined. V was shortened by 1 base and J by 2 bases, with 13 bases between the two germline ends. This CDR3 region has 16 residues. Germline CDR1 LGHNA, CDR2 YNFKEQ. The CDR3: CASSQGSSPTTDTQYF. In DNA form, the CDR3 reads TGTGCCAGCAGCCAAGGATCGAGCCCAACCACAGATACGCAGTATTTT.

CDR3 region: CASSVDFLAGGQETQYF. CDR3 DNA: TGTGCCAGCAGCGTAGATTTCTTAGCGGGAGGTCAAGAGACCCAGTACTTC. The chain carries TRBV9 and TRBJ2-5; 10 nucleotides match TRBD2. CDR3 length: 17 amino acids. Germline CDR1 SGDLS, CDR2 YYNGEE. J lost 2 bases, V lost 0 bases, and 7 bases had no gene match.

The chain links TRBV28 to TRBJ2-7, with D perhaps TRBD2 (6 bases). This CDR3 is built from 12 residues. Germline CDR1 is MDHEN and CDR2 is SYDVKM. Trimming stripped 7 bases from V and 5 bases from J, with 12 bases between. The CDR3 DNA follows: TGTGCCAGCACTGAGGGACTTAACGAGCAGTACTTC. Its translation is CASTEGLNEQYF.

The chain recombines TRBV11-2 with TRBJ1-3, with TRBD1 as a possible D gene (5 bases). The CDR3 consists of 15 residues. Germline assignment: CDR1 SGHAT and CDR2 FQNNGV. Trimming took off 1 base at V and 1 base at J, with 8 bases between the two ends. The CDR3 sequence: CASSLVGESGNTIYF. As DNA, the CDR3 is TGTGCCAGCAGCTTAGTGGGGGAATCTGGAAACACCATATATTTT.

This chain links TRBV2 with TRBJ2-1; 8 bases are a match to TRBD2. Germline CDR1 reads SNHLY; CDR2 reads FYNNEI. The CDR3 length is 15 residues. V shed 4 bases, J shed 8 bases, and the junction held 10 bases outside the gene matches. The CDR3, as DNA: TGTGCCAGCAGTGTGCAGGGACTAGGGGTTGATGAGCAGTTCTTC. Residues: CASSVQGLGVDEQFF.

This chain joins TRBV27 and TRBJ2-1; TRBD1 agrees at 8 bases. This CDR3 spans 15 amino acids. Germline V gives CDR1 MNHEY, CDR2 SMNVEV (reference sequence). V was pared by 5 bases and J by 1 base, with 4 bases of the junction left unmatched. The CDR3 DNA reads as TGTGCCAGCAGTCGGACAGGGTTATCCTACAATGAGCAGTTCTTC. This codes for CASSRTGLSYNEQFF.

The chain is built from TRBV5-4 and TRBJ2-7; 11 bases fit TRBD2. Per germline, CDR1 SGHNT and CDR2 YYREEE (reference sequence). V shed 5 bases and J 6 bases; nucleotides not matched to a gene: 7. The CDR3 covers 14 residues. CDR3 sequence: CASRVAGGPIEQYF. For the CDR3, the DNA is TGTGCCAGCAGGGTAGCGGGAGGGCCTATCGAGCAGTACTTC.

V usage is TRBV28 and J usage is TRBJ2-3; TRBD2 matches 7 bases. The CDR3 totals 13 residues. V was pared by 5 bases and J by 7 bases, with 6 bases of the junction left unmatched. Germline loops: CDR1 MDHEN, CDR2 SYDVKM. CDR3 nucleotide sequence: TGTGCCAGCAGTCTTACTAGCGTTAATACGCAGTATTTT. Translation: CASSLTSVNTQYF.

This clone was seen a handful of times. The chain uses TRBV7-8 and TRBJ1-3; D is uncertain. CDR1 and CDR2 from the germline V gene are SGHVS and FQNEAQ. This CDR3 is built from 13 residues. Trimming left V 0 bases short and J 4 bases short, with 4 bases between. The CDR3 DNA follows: TGTGCCAGCAGCTTAGCCGTGGGAAACACCATATATTTT. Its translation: CASSLAVGNTIYF.

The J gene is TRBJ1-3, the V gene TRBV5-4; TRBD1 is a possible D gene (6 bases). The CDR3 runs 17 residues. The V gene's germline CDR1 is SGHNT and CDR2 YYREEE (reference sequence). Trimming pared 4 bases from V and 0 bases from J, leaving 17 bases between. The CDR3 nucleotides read TGTGCCAGCAGCCACATTACAGGGCTGTTCTCTGGAAACACCATATATTTT. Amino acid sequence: CASSHITGLFSGNTIYF.

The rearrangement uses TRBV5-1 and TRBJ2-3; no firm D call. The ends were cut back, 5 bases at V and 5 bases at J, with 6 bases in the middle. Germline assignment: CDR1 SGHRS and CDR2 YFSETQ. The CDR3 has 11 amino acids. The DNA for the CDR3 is TGCGCCAGCAGTTCGGGAGATACGCAGTATTTT. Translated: CASSSGDTQYF.

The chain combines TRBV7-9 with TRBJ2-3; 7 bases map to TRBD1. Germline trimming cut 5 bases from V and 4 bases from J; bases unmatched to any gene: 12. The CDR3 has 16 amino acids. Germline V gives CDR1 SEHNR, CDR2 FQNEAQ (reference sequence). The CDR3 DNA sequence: TGTGCCAGCAGCCCACCGGGACAGATGTCGCCAGATACGCAGTATTTT. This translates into CASSPPGQMSPDTQYF.

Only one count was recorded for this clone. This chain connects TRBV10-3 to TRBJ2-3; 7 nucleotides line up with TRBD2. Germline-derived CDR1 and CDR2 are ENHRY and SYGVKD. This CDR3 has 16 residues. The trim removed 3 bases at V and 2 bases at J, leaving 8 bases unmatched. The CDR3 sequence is CAISDRVGRTTDTQYF. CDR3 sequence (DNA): TGTGCCATCAGTGACAGGGTCGGGAGGACCACAGATACGCAGTATTTT.

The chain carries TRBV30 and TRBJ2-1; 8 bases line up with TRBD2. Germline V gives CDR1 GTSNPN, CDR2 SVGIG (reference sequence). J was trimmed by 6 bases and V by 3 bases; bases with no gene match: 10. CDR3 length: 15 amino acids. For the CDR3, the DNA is TGTGCCTGGAGCACCGGGACTAGACCCATCAATGAGCAGTTCTTC. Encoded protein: CAWSTGTRPINEQFF.

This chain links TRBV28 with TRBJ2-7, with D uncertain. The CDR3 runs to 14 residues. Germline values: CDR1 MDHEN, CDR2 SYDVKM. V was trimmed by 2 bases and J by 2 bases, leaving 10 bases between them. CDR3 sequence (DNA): TGTGCCAGCAGTTTAACGGACCGCCCCTACGAGCAGTACTTC. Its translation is CASSLTDRPYEQYF.